The T cell receptor beta chain described here comes from a study of T cells in Graves' hyperthyroidism and ophthalmopathy. Amplification of TCR beta CDR3 regions used RNA as the template. A first-round RT-PCR of the TCR CDR3 used the HTBI primer set. MiXCR, run by TCRdb on the multiplex PCR reads, gives a single entry per CDR3 protein. The data show around 350,000 distinct CDR3 sequences, around 14% seen once. This clonotype came up many times. Its antigen is unidentified. Findings and caveats of the study: Stable hyperthyroidism was separated from ophthalmopathy by a model based on 13 V-J features. Among clonotypes expanded in thyroid above 0.001, most were also found in blood.

Germline CDR1 reads LGHDT; CDR2 reads YNNKEL (reference sequence). V lost 3 bases, J lost 0 bases, and 6 bases lay in between. CDR3 length: 13 residues. The rearrangement uses TRBV3-1 and TRBJ2-7, with D possibly matching TRBD2 (6 bases). The TCR originated in a woman aged 18-29 years with Graves' hyperthyroidism that later progressed to Graves' ophthalmopathy. The sequenced sample consisted of blood. CDR3 region: CASSHGSSYEQYF. In DNA form, the CDR3 reads TGTGCCAGCAGCCACGGGAGCTCCTACGAGCAGTACTTC.